This T cell receptor beta chain was captured in a study of CD8 T cells in Susac syndrome. Turning to the study itself: Treatment at blood withdrawal was none, corticosteroids, or intravenous immunoglobulin alone in Susac syndrome patients.

The CDR3 consists of 14 residues. Looked up from germline, CDR1 is LGHDT and CDR2 is YNNKEL (reference sequence). Trimming removed 3 bases from V and 4 bases from J, with 12 bases in between. The RNA input was about 0.5 to 1 ug, and it was reverse transcribed with random hexamers. In TCRdb, the immunoSEQ multiplex PCR reads were re-called with MiXCR into one record per CDR3 protein. The sample lists 160,000 or so distinct CDR3 sequences, approximately 96% occurring once. The receptor comes from a human donor with Susac syndrome. The sequenced sample was CD4+ T cells from PBMCs. The chain has TRBV3-1 and TRBJ1-1; D not resolved. The CDR3: CASSHGRSRTEAFF. In DNA form, the CDR3 reads TGTGCCAGCAGCCATGGGCGCAGTCGCACTGAAGCTTTCTTT.